Listed below are T cell receptor beta chains from one sample, sequenced in a study of spatial heterogeneity in lung cancer. Via MiXCR, TCRdb re-called the 5' RACE reads, giving one row per CDR3 protein. The repertoire holds about 13,000 distinct CDR3 sequences, with more than 5.5% as singletons. The source was lung tumor tissue, collected at surgery. The receptors come from a female donor with early-stage non-small cell lung cancer. CDR3s include the opening cysteine and the closing phenylalanine or tryptophan. Fields, in order: CDR3 DNA, CDR3 protein, clone size, D gene, V gene, J gene. A D gene is named only where the DNA matches it firmly. Expanded clones are given a class, and other clones once, few, many or no size at all.

cdr3_nt: TGTGCCAGCAGTTTAGTCGGGTACAATGAGCAGTTCTTC
cdr3_aa: CASSLVGYNEQFF
clone_size: medium-sized
d_call: .
v_call: TRBV12-3/TRBV12-4
j_call: TRBJ2-1

cdr3_nt: TGCGCCAGCAGCCAAGATCTCACAGCCTCTGGAAACACCATATATTTT
cdr3_aa: CASSQDLTASGNTIYF
clone_size: many
d_call: .
v_call: TRBV4-3
j_call: TRBJ1-3

cdr3_nt: TGTGCCAGCAGCCCCGTCGGGGGCTCCCATAGCACAGATACGCAGTATTTT
cdr3_aa: CASSPVGGSHSTDTQYF
clone_size: many
d_call: .
v_call: TRBV11-2
j_call: TRBJ2-3

cdr3_nt: TGTGCCAGCAGCCTAATGGCGACAGGCCGAAGGGAAAAACTGTTTTTT
cdr3_aa: CASSLMATGRREKLFF
clone_size: .
d_call: .
v_call: TRBV3-1
j_call: TRBJ1-4

cdr3_nt: TGTGCCAGCAGTTACGCCGGGACAGGTTTCTACGAGCAGTACTTC
cdr3_aa: CASSYAGTGFYEQYF
clone_size: many
d_call: TRBD1
v_call: TRBV6-5
j_call: TRBJ2-7

cdr3_nt: TGCAGTGCTTGGCAGACGGTGGGCGGGGAGCTGTTTTTT
cdr3_aa: CSAWQTVGGELFF
clone_size: many
d_call: .
v_call: TRBV20-1
j_call: TRBJ2-2

cdr3_nt: TGTGCCAGCACTCGACAGGGGGTAGGCAATGAGCAGTTCTTC
cdr3_aa: CASTRQGVGNEQFF
clone_size: many
d_call: TRBD1
v_call: TRBV9
j_call: TRBJ2-1

cdr3_nt: TGTGCCAGCAGCATCCCGAAACCCGGCGCGGGGGGCGTGGAGACCCAGTACTTC
cdr3_aa: CASSIPKPGAGGVETQYF
clone_size: many
d_call: TRBD2
v_call: TRBV7-8
j_call: TRBJ2-5

cdr3_nt: TGCGCCAGCAGCCAAGCCCTGACAGGACCACCCCTCCACTTT
cdr3_aa: CASSQALTGPPLHF
clone_size: many
d_call: .
v_call: TRBV4-1
j_call: TRBJ1-6

cdr3_nt: TGTGCCAGCTCACTCCCGTCAGGGACGGAGACCCAGTACTTC
cdr3_aa: CASSLPSGTETQYF
clone_size: medium-sized
d_call: .
v_call: TRBV18
j_call: TRBJ2-5

cdr3_nt: TGTGCCAGCAGGAGTCGACAGGCGGGGGGAGAAAAACTGTTTTTT
cdr3_aa: CASRSRQAGGEKLFF
clone_size: medium-sized
d_call: .
v_call: TRBV12-3/TRBV12-4
j_call: TRBJ1-4

cdr3_nt: TGTGCCAGCAGCCATGGCGTGTACAATGAGCAGTTCTTC
cdr3_aa: CASSHGVYNEQFF
clone_size: many
d_call: .
v_call: TRBV7-8
j_call: TRBJ2-1

cdr3_nt: TGTGCCAGCAGTAGGGCTAGCGGGGGGCCCTACGAGCAGTACTTC
cdr3_aa: CASSRASGGPYEQYF
clone_size: many
d_call: TRBD2
v_call: TRBV6-5
j_call: TRBJ2-7

cdr3_nt: TGTGCCAGCAGTGATTTGGACCGCATCTATGGCTACACCTTC
cdr3_aa: CASSDLDRIYGYTF
clone_size: many
d_call: .
v_call: TRBV6-2/TRBV6-3
j_call: TRBJ1-2

cdr3_nt: TGTGCCAGCACCAAGGCGGAGAACACTGAAGCTTTCTTT
cdr3_aa: CASTKAENTEAFF
clone_size: medium-sized
d_call: .
v_call: TRBV12-3/TRBV12-4
j_call: TRBJ1-1

cdr3_nt: TGTGCCAGCAGCATTTCTAGCACAGATACGCAGTATTTT
cdr3_aa: CASSISSTDTQYF
clone_size: medium-sized
d_call: .
v_call: TRBV5-6
j_call: TRBJ2-3

cdr3_nt: TGTGCCATCCAGAGCCCCGGGGGAGATACGCAGTATTTT
cdr3_aa: CAIQSPGGDTQYF
clone_size: many
d_call: .
v_call: TRBV10-3
j_call: TRBJ2-3

cdr3_nt: TGCGCCAGCAGCTTTATGTCCGGACGGGATTCACCCCTCCACTTT
cdr3_aa: CASSFMSGRDSPLHF
clone_size: many
d_call: .
v_call: TRBV5-1
j_call: TRBJ1-6

cdr3_nt: TGTGCCAGCAGCTGGGGGAAGAACACTGAAGCTTTCTTT
cdr3_aa: CASSWGKNTEAFF
clone_size: many
d_call: .
v_call: TRBV5-6
j_call: TRBJ1-1

cdr3_nt: TGCAGTGCTAGGGGACAGGGGTGGACCGGGGAGCTGTTTTTT
cdr3_aa: CSARGQGWTGELFF
clone_size: many
d_call: TRBD1
v_call: TRBV20-1
j_call: TRBJ2-2

cdr3_nt: TGTGCCAGCAGTTCGGGACAGGGGAAGGTTGGGGCCAACGTCCTGACTTTC
cdr3_aa: CASSSGQGKVGANVLTF
clone_size: .
d_call: TRBD1
v_call: TRBV28
j_call: TRBJ2-6

cdr3_nt: TGTGCCAGCAGCCCGCCCGCAGCAGGATATGGCTACACCTTC
cdr3_aa: CASSPPAAGYGYTF
clone_size: many
d_call: .
v_call: TRBV7-9
j_call: TRBJ1-2

cdr3_nt: TGTGCCAGCAGCCTACTAGCGGGAGGCAGCGATACGCAGTATTTT
cdr3_aa: CASSLLAGGSDTQYF
clone_size: .
d_call: TRBD2
v_call: TRBV6-5
j_call: TRBJ2-3

cdr3_nt: TGCAGCGTTGCGGGACAGGGATCTGAAGCTTTCTTT
cdr3_aa: CSVAGQGSEAFF
clone_size: medium-sized
d_call: TRBD1
v_call: TRBV29-1
j_call: TRBJ1-1

cdr3_nt: TGTGCCAGTTCTCAGAAGAGCTCTGGAAACACCATATATTTT
cdr3_aa: CASSQKSSGNTIYF
clone_size: many
d_call: .
v_call: TRBV21-1
j_call: TRBJ1-3

cdr3_nt: TGTGCCAGCAGCTGGGGGGCCCCGGGCAATGAGCAGTTCTTC
cdr3_aa: CASSWGAPGNEQFF
clone_size: medium-sized
d_call: .
v_call: TRBV5-4
j_call: TRBJ2-1

cdr3_nt: TGTGCCAGCAGCTTTGCAATGGCTGGGGCCAACGTCCTGACTTTC
cdr3_aa: CASSFAMAGANVLTF
clone_size: many
d_call: .
v_call: TRBV7-9
j_call: TRBJ2-6

cdr3_nt: TGCAGTGCCCCCTTGGCGGGGAGGAACGAGCAGTACTTC
cdr3_aa: CSAPLAGRNEQYF
clone_size: many
d_call: .
v_call: TRBV20-1
j_call: TRBJ2-7

cdr3_nt: TGCAGTGCCCAGCAGGGAAGCACAGATACGCAGTATTTT
cdr3_aa: CSAQQGSTDTQYF
clone_size: many
d_call: .
v_call: TRBV20-1
j_call: TRBJ2-3

cdr3_nt: TGTGCCAGCAGCATTACACAGGGGTATGGGAAGCATGGCTACACCTTC
cdr3_aa: CASSITQGYGKHGYTF
clone_size: many
d_call: TRBD1
v_call: TRBV5-4
j_call: TRBJ1-2

cdr3_nt: TGTGCCAGCAGCTGGACAGCCTCTGGGGCCAACGTCCTGACTTTC
cdr3_aa: CASSWTASGANVLTF
clone_size: many
d_call: .
v_call: TRBV4-2
j_call: TRBJ2-6

cdr3_nt: TGTGCCAGTACACTCGGCAGGCGGAATTATGGCTACACCTTC
cdr3_aa: CASTLGRRNYGYTF
clone_size: many
d_call: .
v_call: TRBV19
j_call: TRBJ1-2

cdr3_nt: TGCAGCTTCCGAGCGGGAGGTGAGACCCAGTACTTC
cdr3_aa: CSFRAGGETQYF
clone_size: few
d_call: TRBD2
v_call: TRBV29-1
j_call: TRBJ2-5

cdr3_nt: TGTGCCAGCAGCTCTGGGACAGGGGCGGCGGCTTTCTTT
cdr3_aa: CASSSGTGAAAFF
clone_size: many
d_call: TRBD1
v_call: TRBV7-9
j_call: TRBJ1-1

cdr3_nt: TGTGCCACCAGCAGGGACCGGGACACCATATATTTT
cdr3_aa: CATSRDRDTIYF
clone_size: many
d_call: .
v_call: TRBV15
j_call: TRBJ1-3

cdr3_nt: TGTGCCAGCAGCCGGACTAGCGCCTACAATGAGCAGTTCTTC
cdr3_aa: CASSRTSAYNEQFF
clone_size: many
d_call: TRBD2
v_call: TRBV7-9
j_call: TRBJ2-1

cdr3_nt: TGCGCCAGCAGCACCCTGACTAGCGGGGGCTACAATGAGCAGTTCTTC
cdr3_aa: CASSTLTSGGYNEQFF
clone_size: many
d_call: TRBD2
v_call: TRBV5-1
j_call: TRBJ2-1

cdr3_nt: TGTGCCAGTTCCGGGGGGCACACCGGGGAGCTGTTTTTT
cdr3_aa: CASSGGHTGELFF
clone_size: many
d_call: .
v_call: TRBV7-2
j_call: TRBJ2-2

cdr3_nt: TGCAGTGCACGGAGGTGGGGACAGGGGCCGTCGGGACTGTTTTTT
cdr3_aa: CSARRWGQGPSGLFF
clone_size: many
d_call: TRBD1
v_call: TRBV20-1
j_call: TRBJ1-4

cdr3_nt: TGCAGTGCTAGAGATTGGAGGCAGGGTGGCTACAATGAGCAGTTCTTC
cdr3_aa: CSARDWRQGGYNEQFF
clone_size: many
d_call: .
v_call: TRBV20-1
j_call: TRBJ2-1

cdr3_nt: TGCAGCGTTGGGCTAGCGGGTACGCAGTATTTT
cdr3_aa: CSVGLAGTQYF
clone_size: many
d_call: TRBD2
v_call: TRBV29-1
j_call: TRBJ2-3

cdr3_nt: TGCGCCAGCAAGACTAGCGGGTCCTACAATGAGCAGTTCTTC
cdr3_aa: CASKTSGSYNEQFF
clone_size: many
d_call: TRBD2
v_call: TRBV5-1
j_call: TRBJ2-1

cdr3_nt: TGCAGCGTTCAGTTATCCGGGACAGCGCTTTTGGAGACCCAGTACTTC
cdr3_aa: CSVQLSGTALLETQYF
clone_size: medium-sized
d_call: TRBD1
v_call: TRBV29-1
j_call: TRBJ2-5

cdr3_nt: TGTGCCAGCACCTATAGGGGGGGGACCCAGTACTTC
cdr3_aa: CASTYRGGTQYF
clone_size: many
d_call: .
v_call: TRBV7-6
j_call: TRBJ2-5

cdr3_nt: TGTGCCAGCAGTTACGCCGGGACAGGGCAAGGCTACACCTTC
cdr3_aa: CASSYAGTGQGYTF
clone_size: many
d_call: TRBD1
v_call: TRBV6-5
j_call: TRBJ1-2

cdr3_nt: TGTGCCAGCAGCTTGAATACAGGTATACCTGAAGCTTTCTTT
cdr3_aa: CASSLNTGIPEAFF
clone_size: many
d_call: .
v_call: TRBV7-9
j_call: TRBJ1-1

cdr3_nt: TGTGCCAGCTCAGAGGGACTTCCGAACACTGAAGCTTTCTTT
cdr3_aa: CASSEGLPNTEAFF
clone_size: medium-sized
d_call: .
v_call: TRBV18
j_call: TRBJ1-1

cdr3_nt: TGCAGTGCTAGAATACCCGACAGGGCCGCGAACACCGGGGAGCTGTTTTTT
cdr3_aa: CSARIPDRAANTGELFF
clone_size: medium-sized
d_call: TRBD1
v_call: TRBV20-1
j_call: TRBJ2-2

cdr3_nt: TGTGCCAGCAGCAAAGGCGGTCTTTTGGGACACCCGCTTTACAGCAATCAGCCCCAGCATTTT
cdr3_aa: CASSKGGLLGHPLYSNQPQHF
clone_size: many
d_call: .
v_call: TRBV21-1
j_call: TRBJ1-5

cdr3_nt: TGTGCCAGCAGCCAAGCCCGGACAGGGATTAATGGCTACACCTTC
cdr3_aa: CASSQARTGINGYTF
clone_size: many
d_call: TRBD1
v_call: TRBV4-2
j_call: TRBJ1-2

cdr3_nt: TGTGCCAGCAAAGGGGGAGTTAGTCAGCCCCAGCATTTT
cdr3_aa: CASKGGVSQPQHF
clone_size: many
d_call: .
v_call: TRBV27
j_call: TRBJ1-5

cdr3_nt: TGTGCCAGCAGTTACAGGGCAGGCAACTCCTACAATGAGCAGTTCTTC
cdr3_aa: CASSYRAGNSYNEQFF
clone_size: many
d_call: .
v_call: TRBV6-5
j_call: TRBJ2-1

cdr3_nt: TGTGCCAGCAACCTGACGTGGGGGGTTCAAGAGACCCAGTACTTC
cdr3_aa: CASNLTWGVQETQYF
clone_size: many
d_call: .
v_call: TRBV7-9
j_call: TRBJ2-5